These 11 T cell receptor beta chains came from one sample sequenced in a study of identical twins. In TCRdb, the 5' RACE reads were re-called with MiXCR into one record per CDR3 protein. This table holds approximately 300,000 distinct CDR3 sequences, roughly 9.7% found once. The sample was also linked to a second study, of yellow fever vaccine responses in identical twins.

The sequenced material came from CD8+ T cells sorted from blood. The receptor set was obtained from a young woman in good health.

CDR3 loop: CSVEGGQYYEQYF. Here the CDR3 DNA reads TGCAGCGTTGAAGGGGGACAGTACTACGAGCAGTACTTC. The V call is TRBV29-1, the J call TRBJ2-7; 7 nucleotides agree with TRBD1. Unmatched junction bases numbered 3, after V lost 1 base and J lost 3 bases. This CDR3 has 13 residues. Germline assignment: CDR1 SQVTM and CDR2 ANQGSEA.

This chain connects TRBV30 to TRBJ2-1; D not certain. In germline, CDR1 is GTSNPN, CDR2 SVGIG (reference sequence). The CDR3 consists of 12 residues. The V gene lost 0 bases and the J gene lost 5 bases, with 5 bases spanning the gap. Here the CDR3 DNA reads TGTGCCTGGAGTGTACGAAACAATGAGCAGTTCTTC. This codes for CAWSVRNNEQFF.

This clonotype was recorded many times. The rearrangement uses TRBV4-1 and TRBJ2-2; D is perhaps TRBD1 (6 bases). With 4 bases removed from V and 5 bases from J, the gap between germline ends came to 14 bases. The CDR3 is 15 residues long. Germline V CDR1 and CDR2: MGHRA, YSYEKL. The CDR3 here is CASSRLTGTTGELFF. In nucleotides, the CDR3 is TGCGCCAGCAGCCGACTGACAGGAACTACCGGGGAGCTGTTTTTT.

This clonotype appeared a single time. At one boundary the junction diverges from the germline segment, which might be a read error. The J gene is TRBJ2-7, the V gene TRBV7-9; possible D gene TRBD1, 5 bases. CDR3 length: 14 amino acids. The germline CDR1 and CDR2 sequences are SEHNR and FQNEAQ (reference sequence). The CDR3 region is CTSSSSVRPGEQYF. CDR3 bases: TGTACCAGCAGCTCCTCCGTGAGGCCAGGGGAGCAGTACTTC.

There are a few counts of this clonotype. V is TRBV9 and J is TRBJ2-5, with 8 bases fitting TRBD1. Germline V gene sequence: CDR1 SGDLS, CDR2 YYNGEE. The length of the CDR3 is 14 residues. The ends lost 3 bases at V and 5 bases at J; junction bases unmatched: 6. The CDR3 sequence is CASSAATGGETQYF. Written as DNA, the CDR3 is TGTGCCAGCAGCGCAGCCACAGGGGGGGAGACCCAGTACTTC.

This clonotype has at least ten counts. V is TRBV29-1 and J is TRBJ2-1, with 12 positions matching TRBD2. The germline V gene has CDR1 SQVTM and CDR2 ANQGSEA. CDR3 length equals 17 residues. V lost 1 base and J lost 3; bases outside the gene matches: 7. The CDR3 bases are TGCAGCGTTGAAGGACAACTAGCGGGAGGCCTCTACAATGAGCAGTTCTTC. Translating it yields CSVEGQLAGGLYNEQFF.

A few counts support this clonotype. CDR3 residues: CASSSGTHYEQYF. CDR3 DNA: TGTGCCAGCAGCTCCGGGACACACTACGAGCAGTACTTC. The genes are TRBV7-9 and TRBJ2-7; D might be TRBD1 (6 bases). Trimming pared 4 bases from V and 3 bases from J, leaving 10 bases between. Germline lookup yields CDR1 SEHNR and CDR2 FQNEAQ (reference sequence). The CDR3 sequence is 13 residues long.

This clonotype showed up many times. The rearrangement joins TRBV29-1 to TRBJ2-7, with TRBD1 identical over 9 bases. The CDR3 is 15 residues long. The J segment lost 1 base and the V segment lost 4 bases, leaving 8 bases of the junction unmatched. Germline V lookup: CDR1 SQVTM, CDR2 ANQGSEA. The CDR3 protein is CSVVTGGFGSYEQYF. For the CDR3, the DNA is TGCAGCGTTGTAACAGGGGGCTTCGGGTCCTACGAGCAGTACTTC.

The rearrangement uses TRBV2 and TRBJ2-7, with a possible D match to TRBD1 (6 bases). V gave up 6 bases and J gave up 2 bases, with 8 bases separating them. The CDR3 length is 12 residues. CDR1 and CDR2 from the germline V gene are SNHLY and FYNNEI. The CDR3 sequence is CASRTGPYEQYF. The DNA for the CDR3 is TGTGCCAGCAGGACAGGCCCCTACGAGCAGTACTTC.

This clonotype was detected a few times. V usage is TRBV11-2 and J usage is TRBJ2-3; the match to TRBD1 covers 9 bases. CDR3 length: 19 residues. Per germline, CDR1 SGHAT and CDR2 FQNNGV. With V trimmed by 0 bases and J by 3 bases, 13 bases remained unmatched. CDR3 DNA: TGTGCCAGCAGCTTAGACCCTTCCCGGACAGGGGATGAGACAGATACGCAGTATTTT. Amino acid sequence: CASSLDPSRTGDETDTQYF.

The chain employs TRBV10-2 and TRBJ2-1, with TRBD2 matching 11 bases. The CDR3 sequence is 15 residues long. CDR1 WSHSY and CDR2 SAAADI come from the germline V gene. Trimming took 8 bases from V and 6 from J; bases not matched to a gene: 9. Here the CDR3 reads CASEIAGGRINEQFF. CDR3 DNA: TGCGCCAGCGAGATAGCGGGAGGGCGAATCAATGAGCAGTTCTTC.